This T cell receptor (beta chain) was obtained from a study of blood T cell repertoires in COVID-19. Study-wide background: In each case, the material was cDNA or gDNA derived from T cells, B-cell-depleted T cells, or PBMCs.

Generated by immunoSEQ multiplex PCR, the TCRdb table keeps only in-frame clones and is missing some. This sample has under 250,000 clones, with 70% to 85% found just once. Trimming took 3 bases from V and 1 from J, leaving 12 bases between them. This CDR3 has 14 amino acids. Germline V gene data show CDR1 as GTSNPN and CDR2 as SVGIG (reference sequence). The chain uses TRBV30 and TRBJ1-2; D is possibly TRBD1 (5 bases). This sequence originates from a woman aged 40 to 50 with acute COVID-19. Sequencing was carried out using PBMCs or T cells enriched from blood (not recorded which). Written as DNA, the CDR3 is TGTGCCTGGAGCGGAGACGGGGGTAACTATGGCTACACCTTC. Protein sequence: CAWSGDGGNYGYTF.